Shown below are 30 T cell receptor beta chains from a single sample sequenced in a study of T cells in Graves' hyperthyroidism and ophthalmopathy. The investigators amplified TCR beta CDR3 regions from RNA transcripts. With the HTBI primer set, the TCR CDR3 went through a first round of RT-PCR. TCRdb re-derived calls from the multiplex PCR reads in MiXCR, one entry per CDR3 protein. Here the sample spans roughly 380,000 distinct CDR3 sequences, approximately 13% being singletons. What was sequenced was blood. Receptors were obtained from a man between 25 and 39 years old with Graves' hyperthyroidism that later progressed to Graves' ophthalmopathy.

This clonotype was seen more than once but under ten times. The rearrangement joins TRBV6-1 to TRBJ1-3; the D gene is possibly TRBD1 (5 bases). This CDR3 is 16 amino acids long. CDR1 is MNHNS, CDR2 SASEGT, per germline. V shed 6 bases and J shed 0 bases, with 15 bases lying between them. The CDR3 spells CASRSPGVHSGNTIYF. CDR3 nucleotide sequence: TGTGCCAGCAGGAGCCCGGGGGTGCACTCTGGAAACACCATATATTTT.

This clonotype has more than one count but fewer than ten. The chain is built from TRBV19 and TRBJ1-1, with D perhaps matching TRBD1 (6 bases). With 10 bases removed from V and 5 bases from J, the gap between germline ends came to 14 bases. Germline V CDR1 and CDR2: LNHDA, SQIVND (reference sequence). The CDR3 covers 12 residues. Here the CDR3 DNA reads TGTGCCACCCAGCAAGGGGGGACTGAAGCTTTCTTT. Amino acids: CATQQGGTEAFF.

The V call is TRBV28, the J call TRBJ2-2, with a possible D match to TRBD2 (5 bases). The CDR3 extends over 16 amino acids. Trimming cost V 6 bases and J 4 bases, with 18 bases left between them. Germline lookup yields CDR1 MDHEN and CDR2 SYDVKM. The CDR3 is CASSLGPFAGTGELFF. CDR3 nucleotide sequence: TGTGCCAGCAGCCTCGGCCCTTTCGCGGGCACCGGGGAGCTGTTTTTT.

Concerning this clonotype: Compared with germline, one end of the junction differs, possibly owing to a read error. CDR3 region: CASSQEALRTSGRYEQYF. As DNA, the CDR3 is TGTGCCAGCAGCCAAGAGGCCCTTCGGACTAGCGGGAGATACGAGCAGTACTTC. V is TRBV4-1 and J is TRBJ2-7, with TRBD2 matching 13 bases. The CDR3 consists of 18 residues. Germline values: CDR1 MGHRA, CDR2 YSYEKL.

This clonotype was seen many times. The chain couples TRBV20-1 to TRBJ2-7; D may be TRBD1 or TRBD2 (6 bases each). This CDR3 has 13 amino acids. CDR1 and CDR2 from the germline V gene are DFQATT and SNEGSKA (reference sequence). The V end was cut by 3 bases, the J end by 5 bases, with 14 bases between. This CDR3 is CSARGGYEDEQYF. The CDR3 DNA sequence: TGCAGTGCTAGGGGGGGCTATGAGGACGAGCAGTACTTC.

The chain's CDR3 is CASSPGGVYNEQFF. The DNA of the CDR3 is TGTGCCAGCAGCCCGGGGGGGGTCTACAATGAGCAGTTCTTC. The chain joins TRBV6-1 to TRBJ2-1, with TRBD2 identical over 8 bases. Looked up from germline, CDR1 is MNHNS and CDR2 is SASEGT. This CDR3 is 14 amino acids long. Trimming removed 6 bases from V and 3 bases from J; junction bases left unmatched: 4.

This chain joins TRBV20-1 and TRBJ2-7; 11 bases are shared with TRBD2. The germline V gene has CDR1 DFQATT and CDR2 SNEGSKA (reference sequence). Trimming took 7 bases from V and 6 from J; bases not matched to a gene: 8. The CDR3 consists of 13 residues. The CDR3 sequence: CSVLAGGRTEQYF. CDR3 DNA sequence: TGCAGTGTTCTAGCGGGGGGAAGAACCGAGCAGTACTTC.

In this sample, this clonotype turned up a few times. V and J are TRBV10-3 and TRBJ2-6; D possibly corresponds to TRBD1 (5 bases). This CDR3 spans 17 amino acids. Trimming took off 2 bases at V and 0 bases at J, with 11 bases between the two ends. CDR1 and CDR2 (germline): ENHRY, SYGVKD. CDR3 residues: CAISEIGVYSGANVLTF. The CDR3 coding sequence is TGTGCCATCAGTGAGATAGGGGTTTACTCTGGGGCCAACGTCCTGACTTTC.

Only a few counts were recorded for this clonotype. The V and J genes are TRBV2 and TRBJ2-2; D not certain. This CDR3 comprises 14 residues. The V and J ends lost 5 bases and 5 bases respectively, with 12 bases between them. In germline, CDR1 is SNHLY, CDR2 FYNNEI. The CDR3 reads CASSPRTETGELFF. The CDR3 coding sequence is TGTGCCAGCAGTCCGAGGACGGAGACCGGGGAGCTGTTTTTT.

This clonotype has a handful of counts. This sequence joins TRBV19 and TRBJ2-7, with 12 bases that match TRBD1. V shed 6 bases and J 4 bases; nucleotides not matched to a gene: 10. This CDR3 spans 16 amino acids. The germline gives CDR1 LNHDA, CDR2 SQIVND (reference sequence). CDR3 in amino acids: CASSPGPGQGAYEQYF. For the CDR3, the DNA is TGTGCCAGTAGCCCAGGTCCGGGACAGGGGGCTTACGAGCAGTACTTC. Using reference TRBV19 and TRBJ2-7 for the parts outside the CDR3, the full variable domain is DGGITQSPKYLFRKEGQNVTLSCEQNLNHDAMYWYRQDPGQGLRLIYYSQIVNDFQKGDIAEGYSVSREKKESFPLTVTSAQKNPTAFYLCASSPGPGQGAYEQYFGPGTRLTVT.

In its sample, this clonotype was seen a few times. This chain joins TRBV27 and TRBJ2-6; D might be TRBD1 (5 bases). There are 21 residues in the CDR3. Looked up from germline, CDR1 is MNHEY and CDR2 is SMNVEV (reference sequence). The V end lost 2 bases, the J end lost 4 bases, and 27 bases lay between the germline ends. The CDR3 loop reads CASSLKGEGVPLRWGANVLTF. CDR3 nucleotides: TGTGCCAGCAGTTTAAAAGGAGAAGGGGTCCCCCTCAGGTGGGGGGCCAACGTCCTGACTTTC.

This clonotype appeared many times. The chain is built from TRBV6-1 and TRBJ1-6; D remains unclear. Deletions cut 4 bases from V and 3 bases from J, with 10 bases between. CDR3 size: 15 residues. Germline V gene lookup returns CDR1 MNHNS and CDR2 SASEGT. In DNA, the CDR3 is TGTGCCAGCAGTGCAAGGCAGATCTATAATTCACCCCTCCACTTT. Its protein product is CASSARQIYNSPLHF.

CDR3 coding DNA: TGCAGTGCCGGAGGGATCTCCTACGAGCAGTACTTC. Amino acids: CSAGGISYEQYF. The chain recombines TRBV20-1 with TRBJ2-7; TRBD2 might be the D (6 bases). This CDR3 has 12 residues. CDR1 and CDR2 (germline): DFQATT, SNEGSKA (reference sequence). V lost 6 bases, J lost 0 bases, and 9 bases lay in between.

This clonotype was detected only a few times. This rearrangement joins TRBV18 to TRBJ1-4; the D is unclear. Germline values: CDR1 KGHSH, CDR2 LQKENI. V gave up 2 bases and J gave up 6 bases, with 10 bases separating them. CDR3 length equals 14 residues. CDR3 sequence reads: CASSPTLGDEKLFF. CDR3 coding DNA: TGTGCCAGCTCACCAACCTTAGGTGATGAAAAACTGTTTTTT.

This clonotype was seen only a few times. Here the CDR3 omits its conserved ending phenylalanine or tryptophan, so a read error is the likely source. The V and J genes are TRBV5-1 and TRBJ2-1, with 8 bases identical to TRBD2. This CDR3 comprises 16 residues. CDR1 SGHRS and CDR2 YFSETQ come from the germline V gene. The trim removed 0 bases at V and 4 bases at J, leaving 6 bases unmatched. CDR3 DNA: TGCGCCAGCAGCTTGGGCTGGCGGGGGGTTTACAATGAGCAGTTCCTC. Translation: CASSLGWRGVYNEQFL.

Many counts were recorded for this clonotype. V usage is TRBV7-9 and J usage is TRBJ2-5, with 7 bases identical to TRBD2. Unmatched junction bases numbered 16, after V lost 7 bases and J lost 5 bases. The CDR3 spans 16 residues. Germline-derived CDR1 and CDR2 are SEHNR and FQNEAQ (reference sequence). For the CDR3, the DNA is TGTGCCAGCACCCCTGACTCGGGGAGCGGGGTCGAGACCCAGTACTTC. Protein product: CASTPDSGSGVETQYF.

This clonotype was counted many times. This chain uses TRBV20-1 with TRBJ1-4, with D perhaps matching TRBD1 (6 bases). Deletions cut 7 bases from V and 0 bases from J, with 15 bases between. The V gene's germline CDR1 is DFQATT and CDR2 SNEGSKA (reference sequence). The CDR3 runs 15 residues. In nucleotides, the CDR3 is TGCAGTGTTTTTGGGGGCGCGGCAACTAATGAAAAACTGTTTTTT. This encodes CSVFGGAATNEKLFF.

The chain carries TRBV9 and TRBJ2-1; 9 nucleotides match TRBD2. Trimming took 7 bases from V and 4 from J; bases not matched to a gene: 6. CDR1 SGDLS and CDR2 YYNGEE come from the germline V gene. The CDR3 length is 14 residues. CDR3 nucleotides: TGTGCCAGCGGGGGCGGGGGGGGGTACAATGAGCAGTTCTTC. The encoded protein is CASGGGGGYNEQFF.

Regarding this clonotype: One base away lies a much larger clone, so this may be a sequencing read error. J is TRBJ1-1 and V is TRBV20-1, with a possible D match to TRBD1 (5 bases). CDR1 DFQATT and CDR2 SNEGSKA come from the germline V gene (reference sequence). CDR3 length equals 15 residues. The CDR3 protein is CSARADTISNTGAFF. The CDR3 nucleotides read TGCAGTGCTAGAGCGGACACGATCTCGAACACTGGAGCTTTCTTT.

Many counts were recorded for this clonotype. The rearrangement uses TRBV29-1 and TRBJ1-2; no reliable D call. This CDR3 has 12 residues. With 0 bases removed from V and 4 bases from J, the gap between germline ends came to 6 bases. Looked up from germline, CDR1 is SQVTM and CDR2 is ANQGSEA. In DNA form, the CDR3 reads TGCAGCGTTGAAGAGGACTTCTATGGCTACACCTTC. Its translation is CSVEEDFYGYTF.

V and J are TRBV7-9 and TRBJ2-1, with 7 nucleotides matching TRBD1. CDR3 length equals 14 residues. The junction had 7 bases not matched to a gene; V was cut back by 6 bases and J by 5 bases. Looked up from germline, CDR1 is SEHNR and CDR2 is FQNEAQ (reference sequence). The CDR3 reads CASRSGGQNNEQFF. CDR3 coding DNA: TGTGCCAGCAGGTCAGGGGGTCAGAACAATGAGCAGTTCTTC.

This clonotype was found a few times. The chain employs TRBV30 and TRBJ1-3; no definite D call. V was trimmed by 1 base and J by 1 base, leaving 11 bases between them. Germline V gene data show CDR1 as GTSNPN and CDR2 as SVGIG (reference sequence). This CDR3 is 15 amino acids long. CDR3 loop: CAWSEVRPSGNTIYF. The CDR3 coding sequence is TGTGCCTGGAGTGAAGTCCGTCCTTCTGGAAACACCATATATTTT.

In this sample, this clonotype turned up many times. The rearrangement uses TRBV3-1 and TRBJ2-1; D unclear. Trimming took 4 bases from V and 0 from J, leaving 10 bases between them. Germline V lookup: CDR1 LGHDT, CDR2 YNNKEL (reference sequence). CDR3 length: 15 amino acids. This CDR3 reads CASSPLPSSYNEQFF. CDR3 coding DNA: TGTGCCAGCAGCCCCCTGCCGAGCTCCTACAATGAGCAGTTCTTC.

The sample holds many counts of this clonotype. The gene calls are TRBV10-3 and TRBJ2-5; D is possibly TRBD2 (5 bases). Germline CDR1 reads ENHRY; CDR2 reads SYGVKD. The CDR3 runs 13 residues. V lost 7 bases and J 3 bases, leaving 12 bases between the germline ends. The CDR3 protein is CAIMASQEETQYF. CDR3 nucleotide sequence: TGTGCCATCATGGCTAGCCAAGAAGAGACCCAGTACTTC.

This clonotype was counted many times. J is TRBJ1-2 and V is TRBV6-1; D is ambiguous. The CDR3 totals 13 residues. The germline V gene encodes CDR1 MNHNS and CDR2 SASEGT. V dropped 8 bases and J dropped 3 bases, with 13 bases sitting between them. CDR3 in amino acids: CASLLNKDYGYTF. In nucleotides, the CDR3 is TGTGCCAGCTTGCTCAACAAGGACTATGGCTACACCTTC.

The chain carries TRBV5-1 and TRBJ2-3, with D perhaps matching TRBD1 (6 bases). The CDR3 spans 18 residues. The V gene's germline CDR1 is SGHRS and CDR2 YFSETQ. Trimming cost V 2 bases and J 0 bases, with 19 bases left between them. In DNA, the CDR3 is TGCGCCAGCAGCTTACAGGGACACGGCGGAGAAAGCACAGATACGCAGTATTTT. It yields the protein CASSLQGHGGESTDTQYF.

This clonotype came up many times. The V and J genes are TRBV24-1 and TRBJ1-2, with D uncertain. V dropped 4 bases and J dropped 6 bases, with 8 bases sitting between them. This CDR3 spans 12 amino acids. Germline assignment: CDR1 KGHDR and CDR2 SFDVKD. CDR3 protein: CATSESAHGYTF. The CDR3 nucleotides read TGTGCCACCAGTGAATCAGCGCATGGCTACACCTTC.

J is TRBJ2-3 and V is TRBV7-9; TRBD1 matches at 10 bases. CDR1 and CDR2 (germline): SEHNR, FQNEAQ (reference sequence). The CDR3 sequence is 17 residues long. Unmatched junction bases numbered 7, after V lost 4 bases and J lost 0 bases. CDR3 in amino acids: CASSYSTGQGSTDTQYF. CDR3 bases: TGTGCCAGCAGCTACAGTACGGGACAGGGGAGCACAGATACGCAGTATTTT.

This clonotype was seen repeatedly, ten times or more. The chain is built from TRBV28 and TRBJ1-1; 7 positions agree with TRBD1. V lost 6 bases and J lost 6; bases outside the gene matches: 10. From germline, CDR1 is MDHEN and CDR2 SYDVKM. CDR3 length: 14 residues. The CDR3: CASSPERGRPEAFF. CDR3 bases: TGTGCCAGCAGCCCCGAGAGGGGGCGGCCTGAAGCTTTCTTT.

Worth noting for this clonotype: This may arise from a read error, as a much more abundant clone is one base away. The chain is built from TRBV27 and TRBJ2-7; D gene unclear. The CDR3 spans 17 residues. V was shortened by 5 bases and J by 3 bases, with 23 bases between the two germline ends. CDR1 and CDR2 (germline): MNHEY, SMNVEV (reference sequence). The CDR3 sequence: CASSQIRTGRALYEQYF. Written as DNA, the CDR3 is TGTGCCAGCAGTCAGATAAGGACGGGCCGAGCGCTCTACGAGCAGTACTTC.